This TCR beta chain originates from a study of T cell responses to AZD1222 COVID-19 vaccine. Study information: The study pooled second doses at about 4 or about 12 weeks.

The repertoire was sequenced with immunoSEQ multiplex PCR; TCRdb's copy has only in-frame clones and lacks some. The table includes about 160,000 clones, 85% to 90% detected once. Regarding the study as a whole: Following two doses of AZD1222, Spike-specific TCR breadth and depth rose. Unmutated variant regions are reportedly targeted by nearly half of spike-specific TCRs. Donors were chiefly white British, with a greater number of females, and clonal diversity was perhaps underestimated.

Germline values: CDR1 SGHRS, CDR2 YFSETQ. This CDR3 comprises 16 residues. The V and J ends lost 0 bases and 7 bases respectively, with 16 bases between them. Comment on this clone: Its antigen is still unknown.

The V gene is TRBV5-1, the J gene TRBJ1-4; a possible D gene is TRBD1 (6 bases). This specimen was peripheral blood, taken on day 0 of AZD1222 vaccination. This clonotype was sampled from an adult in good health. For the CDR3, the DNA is TGCGCCAGCAGCTTGGCCATACGGGGGGGCTCTGAAAAACTGTTTTTT. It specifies CASSLAIRGGSEKLFF.